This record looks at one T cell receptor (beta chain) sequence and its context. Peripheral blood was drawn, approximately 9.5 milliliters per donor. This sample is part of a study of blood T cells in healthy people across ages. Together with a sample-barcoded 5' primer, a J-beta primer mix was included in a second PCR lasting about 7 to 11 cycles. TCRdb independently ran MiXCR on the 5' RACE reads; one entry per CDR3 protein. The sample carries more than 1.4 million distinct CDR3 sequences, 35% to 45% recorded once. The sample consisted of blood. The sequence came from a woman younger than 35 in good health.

Here the CDR3 reads CASSEGAGGAEQFF. The CDR3 DNA reads as TGTGCCAGCTCGGAAGGAGCGGGAGGGGCTGAGCAGTTCTTC. The chain couples TRBV7-7 to TRBJ2-1; the match to TRBD2 covers 10 bases. CDR1 is SSHAT and CDR2 is FNYEAQ in the germline V gene (reference sequence). Trimming removed 8 bases from V and 9 bases from J; junction bases left unmatched: 10. This CDR3 is 14 amino acids long. Combining the CDR3 with reference TRBV7-7 and TRBJ2-1 gives the whole variable domain GAGVSQSPRYKVTKRGQDVTLRCDPISSHATLYWYQQALGQGPEFLTYFNYEAQPDKSGLPSDRFSAERPEGSISTLTIQRTEQRDSAMYRCASSEGAGGAEQFFGPGTRLTVL.